A single sample gave rise to the 15 T cell receptor beta chains below, sequenced in a study of T cell repertoires in cytomegalovirus infection. Their cognate antigens are unknown. TCRdb passed the reads through MiXCR, listing each CDR3 protein once. The sample has roughly 350,000 distinct CDR3 sequences, about 35% seen once; the top ten hold about 13%. The source material was cultured PBMCs, sampled from culture after CMV antigen stimulation. The source is a human donor in good health (CMV status not recorded). Some clones in this sample may be carry-over from other donors' samples.

This clonotype has at least ten counts. The chain is built from TRBV7-2 and TRBJ2-3, with 8 positions matching TRBD1. Germline CDR1 and CDR2: SGHTA and FQGNSA. V was clipped by 5 bases and J by 2 bases; unmatched bases: 3. There are 14 residues in the CDR3. The CDR3, as DNA: TGTGCCAGCAGCGCTCAGGGGGCCACAGATACGCAGTATTTT. This gives the protein CASSAQGATDTQYF.

The rearrangement joins TRBV19 to TRBJ2-1; tentatively, D is TRBD1 (6 bases). V dropped 7 bases and J dropped 5 bases, with 18 bases sitting between them. Per germline, CDR1 LNHDA and CDR2 SQIVND (reference sequence). The CDR3 loop spans 15 amino acids. The CDR3 nucleotides are TGTGCCAGTAATGACGGGCGCAGGGGTCACAATGAGCAGTTCTTC. The encoded protein is CASNDGRRGHNEQFF.

This clonotype has ten or more counts. This chain connects TRBV7-8 to TRBJ1-5; D unclear. The germline V gene has CDR1 SGHVS and CDR2 FQNEAQ. V lost 4 bases, J lost 4 bases, and 8 bases lay in between. CDR3 size: 13 residues. The CDR3 sequence: CASSSGYNQPQHF. The CDR3 nucleotides are TGTGCCAGCAGCTCGGGGTATAATCAGCCCCAGCATTTT.

J is TRBJ2-7 and V is TRBV29-1, with TRBD1 as a possible D gene (5 bases). The ends were cut back, 2 bases at V and 4 bases at J, with 27 bases in the middle. The CDR3 covers 18 residues. CDR1 and CDR2 (germline): SQVTM, ANQGSEA. The CDR3 is CSVELTGESTKLKYEQYF. In DNA form, the CDR3 reads TGCAGCGTTGAACTAACAGGAGAATCCACCAAGCTGAAATACGAGCAGTACTTC.

This clonotype was observed a handful of times. The chain carries TRBV7-2 and TRBJ2-5, with no clear D. Trimming left V 5 bases short and J 0 bases short, with 10 bases between. From germline, CDR1 is SGHTA and CDR2 FQGNSA. The CDR3 is 14 residues long. CDR3 coding DNA: TGTGCCAGCAGCCCCCGGCGCAACCAAGAGACCCAGTACTTC. This encodes CASSPRRNQETQYF.

CDR3 residues: CSAVRTSGRYEQYF. The CDR3 region has the DNA TGCAGTGCCGTTAGGACTAGCGGGAGGTACGAGCAGTACTTC. The chain has TRBV20-1 and TRBJ2-7; TRBD2 matches at 14 bases. The germline CDR1 and CDR2 sequences are DFQATT and SNEGSKA (reference sequence). V was clipped by 6 bases and J by 4 bases; unmatched bases: 5. CDR3 size: 14 residues.

Written as DNA, the CDR3 is TGTGCCAGCAGCTCCGCCGGGGGGCTGAATGCTGAAGCTTTCTTT. Encoded protein: CASSSAGGLNAEAFF. V usage is TRBV7-2 and J usage is TRBJ1-1, with D possibly matching TRBD1 (6 bases). From germline, CDR1 is SGHTA and CDR2 FQGNSA. CDR3 length: 15 amino acids. Between the trimmed V and J ends, which lost 4 bases and 6 bases, there was a span of 18 bases.

The rearrangement uses TRBV25-1 and TRBJ2-3, with 7 bases aligning to TRBD2. The CDR3 has 14 residues. In germline, CDR1 is MGHDK, CDR2 SYGVNS. V lost 7 bases and J lost 4; bases outside the gene matches: 8. CDR3 coding DNA: TGTGCCAGCAAAGAGGGGAGGGCCGCAGATACGCAGTATTTT. Translated: CASKEGRAADTQYF.

The chain couples TRBV19 to TRBJ2-2; no firm D call. The CDR3 totals 15 residues. The ends were cut back, 7 bases at V and 1 base at J, with 13 bases in the middle. The germline V gene has CDR1 LNHDA and CDR2 SQIVND (reference sequence). In DNA form, the CDR3 reads TGTGCCAGTACCGCCTTTAAGGGGAACACCGGGGAGCTGTTTTTT. As protein: CASTAFKGNTGELFF.

This chain joins TRBV30 and TRBJ2-1, with D perhaps matching TRBD2 (6 bases). There are 19 residues in the CDR3. V was cut by 0 bases and J by 0 bases, with 21 bases left in between. Germline CDR1 reads GTSNPN; CDR2 reads SVGIG (reference sequence). The CDR3 DNA follows: TGTGCCTGGAGTGTACTTGGCATCCGGGGCGGGATCTCCTACAATGAGCAGTTCTTC. Encoded protein: CAWSVLGIRGGISYNEQFF.

This clonotype showed up just a few times. V gene TRBV4-1 combines with J gene TRBJ2-1; TRBD2 agrees at 11 bases. The CDR3 has 16 residues. Looked up from germline, CDR1 is MGHRA and CDR2 is YSYEKL. With V trimmed by 1 base and J by 4 bases, 3 bases remained unmatched. The DNA for the CDR3 is TGCGCCAGCAGCCAAGGTACTAGCGGGAGTTACAATGAGCAGTTCTTC. Protein product: CASSQGTSGSYNEQFF.

The gene calls are TRBV4-1 and TRBJ2-5, with 7 bases matching TRBD2. V was pared by 0 bases and J by 5 bases, with 6 bases of the junction left unmatched. The CDR3 is 15 residues long. Germline lookup yields CDR1 MGHRA and CDR2 YSYEKL. CDR3 bases: TGCGCCAGCAGCCAAGAACCCCGGGAGGCCGAGACCCAGTACTTC. The encoded protein is CASSQEPREAETQYF.

In its sample, this clonotype was seen a few times. The J gene is TRBJ2-1, the V gene TRBV20-1; 11 bases are shared with TRBD2. This CDR3 comprises 18 residues. V lost 4 bases and J lost 2; bases outside the gene matches: 13. Germline assignment: CDR1 DFQATT and CDR2 SNEGSKA (reference sequence). CDR3 coding DNA: TGCAGTGCTACCGGCAGGGGACTAGCGGAGGGGGCCTACAATGAGCAGTTCTTC. This codes for CSATGRGLAEGAYNEQFF.

This clonotype has at least ten counts. This chain connects TRBV7-2 to TRBJ2-5, with no clear D. Germline V gene data show CDR1 as SGHTA and CDR2 as FQGNSA. This CDR3 region has 14 residues. V was clipped by 5 bases and J by 0 bases, with 10 bases between them. The CDR3 here is CASSLGSYQETQYF. CDR3 DNA: TGTGCCAGCAGCCTGGGCTCGTACCAAGAGACCCAGTACTTC.

This clonotype has more than one count but fewer than ten. This rearrangement joins TRBV19 to TRBJ2-1; 9 bases line up with TRBD2. The CDR3 contains 17 residues. The ends lost 0 bases at V and 3 bases at J; junction bases unmatched: 6. The germline V gene has CDR1 LNHDA and CDR2 SQIVND (reference sequence). The CDR3 protein is CASSIDSLLAGYNEQFF. The DNA for the CDR3 is TGTGCCAGTAGTATAGATTCTTTACTAGCGGGCTACAATGAGCAGTTCTTC.